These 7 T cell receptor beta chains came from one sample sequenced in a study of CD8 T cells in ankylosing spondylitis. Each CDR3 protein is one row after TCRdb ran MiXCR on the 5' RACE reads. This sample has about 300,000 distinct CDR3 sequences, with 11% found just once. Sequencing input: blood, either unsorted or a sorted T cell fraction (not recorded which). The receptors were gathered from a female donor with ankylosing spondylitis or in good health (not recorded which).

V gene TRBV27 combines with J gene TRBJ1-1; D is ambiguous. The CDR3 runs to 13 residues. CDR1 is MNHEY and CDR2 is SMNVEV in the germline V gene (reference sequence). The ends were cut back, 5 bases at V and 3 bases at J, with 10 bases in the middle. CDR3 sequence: CASSPGQYTEAFF. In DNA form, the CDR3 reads TGTGCCAGCAGTCCCGGGCAGTACACTGAAGCTTTCTTT.

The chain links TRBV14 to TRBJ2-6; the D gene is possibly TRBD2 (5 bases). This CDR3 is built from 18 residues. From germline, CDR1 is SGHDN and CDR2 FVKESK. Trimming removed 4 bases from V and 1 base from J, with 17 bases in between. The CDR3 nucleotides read TGTGCCAGCAGCCCCCAAGTTTCGGGGAAGTCTGGGGCCAACGTCCTGACTTTC. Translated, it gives CASSPQVSGKSGANVLTF. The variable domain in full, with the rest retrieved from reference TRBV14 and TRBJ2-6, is EAGVTQFPSHSVIEKGQTVTLRCDPISGHDNLYWYRRVMGKEIKFLLHFVKESKQDESGMPNNRFLAERTGGTYSTLKVQPAELEDSGVYFCASSPQVSGKSGANVLTFGAGSRLTVL.

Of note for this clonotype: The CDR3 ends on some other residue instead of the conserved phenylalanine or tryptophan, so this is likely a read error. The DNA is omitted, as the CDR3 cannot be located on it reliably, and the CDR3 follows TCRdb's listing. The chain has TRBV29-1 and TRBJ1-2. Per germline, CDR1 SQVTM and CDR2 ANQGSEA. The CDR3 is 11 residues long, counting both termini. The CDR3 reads CSVLEADGHTS.

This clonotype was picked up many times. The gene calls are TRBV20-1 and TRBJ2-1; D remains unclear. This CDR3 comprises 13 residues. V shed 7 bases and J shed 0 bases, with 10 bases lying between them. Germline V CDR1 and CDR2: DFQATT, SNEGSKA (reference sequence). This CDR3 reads CSERASSYNEQFF. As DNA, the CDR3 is TGCAGTGAAAGGGCGAGCTCCTACAATGAGCAGTTCTTC.

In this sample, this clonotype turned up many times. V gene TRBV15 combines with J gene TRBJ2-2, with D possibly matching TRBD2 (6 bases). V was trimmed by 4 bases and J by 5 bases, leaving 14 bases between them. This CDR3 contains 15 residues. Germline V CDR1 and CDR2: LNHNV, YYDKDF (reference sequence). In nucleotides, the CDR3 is TGTGCCACCAGCAATGGGGGGTTGAGGACCGGGGAGCTGTTTTTT. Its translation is CATSNGGLRTGELFF.

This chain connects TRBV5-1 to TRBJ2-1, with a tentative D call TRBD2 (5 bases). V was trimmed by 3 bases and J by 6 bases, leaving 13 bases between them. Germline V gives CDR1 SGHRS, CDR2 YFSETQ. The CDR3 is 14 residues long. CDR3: CASSSDGVVNEQFF. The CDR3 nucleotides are TGCGCCAGCAGCTCGGACGGGGTTGTCAATGAGCAGTTCTTC.

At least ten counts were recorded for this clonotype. The CDR3 nucleotides read TGTGCCAGCAGTCATCTACTAGCGGCCCAAGAGACCCAGTACTTC. Translation gives CASSHLLAAQETQYF. The chain is built from TRBV7-6 and TRBJ2-5; 8 bases match TRBD2. CDR1 SGHVS and CDR2 FNYEAQ come from the germline V gene. Unmatched junction bases numbered 7, after V lost 6 bases and J lost 1 base. The CDR3 contains 15 residues. Full variable domain (remainder filled in from reference TRBV7-6 and TRBJ2-5): GAGVSQSPRYKVTKRGQDVALRCDPISGHVSLYWYRQALGQGPEFLTYFNYEAQQDKSGLPNDRFSAERPEGSISTLTIQRTEQRDSAMYRCASSHLLAAQETQYFGPGTRLLVL.